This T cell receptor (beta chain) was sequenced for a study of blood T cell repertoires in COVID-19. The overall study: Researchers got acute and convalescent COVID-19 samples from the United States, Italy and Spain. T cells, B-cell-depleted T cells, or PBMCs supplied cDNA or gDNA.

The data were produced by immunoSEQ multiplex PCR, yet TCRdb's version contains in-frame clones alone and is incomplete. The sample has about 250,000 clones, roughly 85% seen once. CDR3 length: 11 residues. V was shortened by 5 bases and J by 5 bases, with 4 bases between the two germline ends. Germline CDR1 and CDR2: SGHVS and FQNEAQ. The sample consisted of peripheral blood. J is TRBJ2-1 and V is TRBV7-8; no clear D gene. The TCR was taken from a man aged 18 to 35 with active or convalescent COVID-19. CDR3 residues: CASSPDNEQFF. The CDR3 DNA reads TGTGCCAGCAGCCCGGACAATGAGCAGTTCTTC.